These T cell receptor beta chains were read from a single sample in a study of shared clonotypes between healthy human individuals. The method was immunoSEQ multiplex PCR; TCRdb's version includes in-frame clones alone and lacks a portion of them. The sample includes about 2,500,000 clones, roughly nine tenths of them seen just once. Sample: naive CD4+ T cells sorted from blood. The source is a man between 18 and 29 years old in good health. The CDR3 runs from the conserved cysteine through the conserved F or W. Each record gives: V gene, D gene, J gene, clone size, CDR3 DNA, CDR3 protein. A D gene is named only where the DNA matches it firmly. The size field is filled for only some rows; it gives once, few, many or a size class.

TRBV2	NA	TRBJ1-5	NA	TGTGCCAGCAGTGACAGATCTAGCAATCAGCCCCAGCATTTT	CASSDRSSNQPQHF
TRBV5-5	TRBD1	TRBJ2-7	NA	TGTGCCAGCAGCCCAGTCCCGGGACAGAACTACGAGCAGTACTTC	CASSPVPGQNYEQYF
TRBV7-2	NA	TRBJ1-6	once	TGTGCCAGCAGCTTACATAAGGATGGATCGAGCTCCTATAATTCACCCCTCCACTTT	CASSLHKDGSSSYNSPLHF
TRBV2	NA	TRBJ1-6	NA	TGTGCCAGCAGTCAGAACGGGCCAGGGGTCAATTCACCCCTCCACTTT	CASSQNGPGVNSPLHF
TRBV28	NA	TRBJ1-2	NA	TGTGCCAGCGCCGGGACGGAGGACAACTATGGCTACACCTTC	CASAGTEDNYGYTF
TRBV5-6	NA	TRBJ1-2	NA	TGTGCCAGCAGCTTTTTTTCTGTCAGGGCGGCTAACTATGGCTACACCTTC	CASSFFSVRAANYGYTF
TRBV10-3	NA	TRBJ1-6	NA	TGTGCCATCAGCGGGGGAAATTCACCCCTCCACTTT	CAISGGNSPLHF
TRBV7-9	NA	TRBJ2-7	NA	TGTGCCAGCAGGAAACTAGGTGGCCTCTCCGAGCAGTACTTC	CASRKLGGLSEQYF
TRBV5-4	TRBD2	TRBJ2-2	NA	TGTGCCAGCAGCTCTAGCGGGAGTGGCACCGGGGAGCTGTTTTTT	CASSSSGSGTGELFF
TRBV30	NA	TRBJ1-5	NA	TGTGCCTGGAGTGCTTCGATGAAGGGACTAAGCAATCAGCCCCAGCATTTT	CAWSASMKGLSNQPQHF
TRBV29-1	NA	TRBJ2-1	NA	TGCAGCGTTGATAAAAGGGGGAATGAGCAGTTCTTC	CSVDKRGNEQFF
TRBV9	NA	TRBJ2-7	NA	TGTGCCAGCAGCGTTCGGGAATCCTACGAGCAGTACTTC	CASSVRESYEQYF
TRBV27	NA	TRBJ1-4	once	TGTGCCAGCAGTTTAGGCCCCTTGAGGGCCGATTCAACTAATGAAAAACTGTTTTTT	CASSLGPLRADSTNEKLFF
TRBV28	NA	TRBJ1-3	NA	TGTGCCAGCAGTTTACTCTGGGGAGGCTCTGGAAACACCATATATTTT	CASSLLWGGSGNTIYF
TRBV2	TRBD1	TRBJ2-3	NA	TGTGCCAGCAGTGTGTTAGGGGGCGCGACAGATACGCAGTATTTT	CASSVLGGATDTQYF
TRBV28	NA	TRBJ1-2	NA	TGTGCCAGCAGTTTATTTTTGGCAGGAGACTATGGCTACACCTTC	CASSLFLAGDYGYTF
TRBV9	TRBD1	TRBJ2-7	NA	TGTGCTGCCACAGGGGTAAGGACCTACGAGCAGTACTTC	CAATGVRTYEQYF
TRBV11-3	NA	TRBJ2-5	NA	TGTGCCAGCAGCTTAGATCGAACAGAAGAGACCCAGTACTTC	CASSLDRTEETQYF
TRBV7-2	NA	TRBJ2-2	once	TGTGCCAGCAGAAAGTTTACCGGGGAGCTGTTTTTT	CASRKFTGELFF
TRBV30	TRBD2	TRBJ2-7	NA	TGTGCCTGGAGTGCACTTAGCGGGAGCTACGAGCAGTACTTC	CAWSALSGSYEQYF
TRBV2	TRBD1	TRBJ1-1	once	TGTGCCAGCAGTGTAAGGGACAGGGGCACTGAAGCTTTCTTT	CASSVRDRGTEAFF
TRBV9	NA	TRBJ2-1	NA	TGTGCCAGCAGCCGTTCGGTGTTTTGGTATGAGCAGTTCTTC	CASSRSVFWYEQFF
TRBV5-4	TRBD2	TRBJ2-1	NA	TGTGCCAGCAGCAGATCTAGCGGGGGGGCTGTCAATGAGCAGTTCTTC	CASSRSSGGAVNEQFF
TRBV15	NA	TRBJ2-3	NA	TGTGCCACCAGCTGGGAGTGGCTCACAGATACGCAGTATTTT	CATSWEWLTDTQYF
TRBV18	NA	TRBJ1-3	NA	TGTGCCAGCTCACCGCAAGACGGGGGCACCATATATTTT	CASSPQDGGTIYF
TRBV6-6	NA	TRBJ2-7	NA	TGTGCCAGCAGTGACACGGGCCTATCCTACGAGCAGTACTTC	CASSDTGLSYEQYF
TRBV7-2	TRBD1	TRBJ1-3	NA	TGTGCCAGCAGCCTGACAGGGGCGCAAGGAAACACCATATATTTT	CASSLTGAQGNTIYF
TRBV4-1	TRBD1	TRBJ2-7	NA	TGCGCCAGCAGCCAACCCCCGACAGGGGGGACCTACGAGCAGTACTTC	CASSQPPTGGTYEQYF
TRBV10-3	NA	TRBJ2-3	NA	TGTGCCACCACTGCAGATACGCAGTATTTT	CATTADTQYF
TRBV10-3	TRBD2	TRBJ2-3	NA	TGTGCCATCGGCGGACTAGGAGGCACAGATACGCAGTATTTT	CAIGGLGGTDTQYF
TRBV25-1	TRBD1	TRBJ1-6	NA	TGTGCCAGCAGTCCAACAGGGGGTAGGAGGTCCTATAATTCACCCCTCCACTTT	CASSPTGGRRSYNSPLHF
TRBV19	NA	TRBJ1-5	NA	TGTGCCAGTACCCCCCCTGGGCCTAGCAATCAGCCCCAGCATTTT	CASTPPGPSNQPQHF
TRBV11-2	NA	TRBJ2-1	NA	TGTGCCAGCAGCCCTAAAATAGGCAGTTTTTCCTACAATGAGCAGTTCTTC	CASSPKIGSFSYNEQFF
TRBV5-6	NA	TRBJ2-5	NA	TGTGCCAGCGGCTTGATCAGCGGGCCCCAAGAGACCCAGTACTTC	CASGLISGPQETQYF